The 7 T cell receptor beta chains listed next were all sequenced from one sample in a study of T cells in Graves' hyperthyroidism and ophthalmopathy (dated by TCRdb to between 2019 and 2020). Libraries were constructed by multiplex PCR. Sequenced using an Illumina HiSeq 2000. Amplification of TCR beta CDR3 regions was carried out from RNA transcripts. For the first round of RT-PCR on the TCR CDR3, the HTBI primer set was used together with the Qiagen OneStep RT-PCR kit. TCRdb trimmed public reads at Q25 via fastp, called clones via MiXCR and kept in-frame beta chains. CDR3 protein sequences are deduplicated, and each keeps its most common genes and DNA. For this sample the table gives fewer than 750,000 distinct CDR3 sequences, of which about 14% were detected only once. Of the sample, around 12% is held by the ten largest clones. Sequenced sample: blood. Source of these receptors: a woman in her forties or fifties with Graves' ophthalmopathy.

This clonotype was counted many times. The chain joins TRBV11-2 to TRBJ2-1; 9 positions agree with TRBD1. J was trimmed by 5 bases and V by 6 bases; bases with no gene match: 14. Germline V lookup: CDR1 SGHAT, CDR2 FQNNGV. This CDR3 comprises 17 residues. CDR3 loop: CASRALSSGTGNNEQFF. As DNA, the CDR3 is TGTGCCAGCAGGGCACTTTCCTCGGGGACAGGGAACAATGAGCAGTTCTTC.

The genes are TRBV5-1 and TRBJ2-5; D is possibly TRBD1 (5 bases). CDR3 size: 15 residues. V was pared by 4 bases and J by 2 bases, with 15 bases between. Germline V gene lookup returns CDR1 SGHRS and CDR2 YFSETQ. The CDR3 DNA follows: TGCGCCAGCAGCAGAAGGGGCTTGCCTCAAGAGACCCAGTACTTC. It encodes CASSRRGLPQETQYF.

This clonotype was counted ten times or more. The chain is built from TRBV5-1 and TRBJ2-4; possibly TRBD1 for D (6 bases). This CDR3 comprises 17 residues. V lost 0 bases to trimming and J lost 3 bases, with 16 bases between them. The germline CDR1 and CDR2 sequences are SGHRS and YFSETQ. The CDR3 here is CASSLGWDTLVKNIQYF. Written as DNA, the CDR3 is TGCGCCAGCAGCTTGGGCTGGGACACCTTGGTCAAAAACATTCAGTACTTC.

The V gene is TRBV6-2 or TRBV6-3, the J gene TRBJ2-1, with TRBD2 identical over 9 bases. Germline V gives CDR1 MNHEY, CDR2 SVGEGT. This CDR3 has 16 residues. V trimming: 2 bases; J trimming: 9 bases; junction bases outside the gene matches: 11. The CDR3 coding sequence is TGTGCCAGCAGTTACGAAAGCGGGAGGACCTTGGGTGAGCAGTTCTTC. Translating gives CASSYESGRTLGEQFF.

This clonotype came up many times. The V and J genes are TRBV2 and TRBJ2-5, with a possible D match to TRBD1 (6 bases). V was cut by 7 bases and J by 0 bases, with 18 bases left in between. The germline V gene has CDR1 SNHLY and CDR2 FYNNEI. The CDR3 length is 16 residues. CDR3 bases: TGTGCCAGCAAACCCCAGACAGGATCGTACCAAGAGACCCAGTACTTC. Protein: CASKPQTGSYQETQYF.

This clonotype was seen at least ten times. V and J are TRBV12-3 or TRBV12-4 and TRBJ2-3, with 11 bases matching TRBD2. This CDR3 is built from 15 residues. V shed 6 bases and J 2 bases; nucleotides not matched to a gene: 4. CDR3 protein: CASSGTSGPTDTQYF. The CDR3 coding sequence is TGTGCCAGCAGCGGGACTAGCGGACCCACAGATACGCAGTATTTT.

This clonotype was recorded at least ten times. This chain uses TRBV2 with TRBJ2-1; TRBD1 matches 9 bases. This CDR3 region has 14 residues. Looked up from germline, CDR1 is SNHLY and CDR2 is FYNNEI. With V trimmed by 6 bases and J by 6 bases, 6 bases remained unmatched. DNA for the CDR3: TGTGCCAGCAGGTTACAGGGGGCAGGCAATGAGCAGTTCTTC. Translated: CASRLQGAGNEQFF.